A single sample is the source of the 30 T cell receptor beta chains below, sequenced in a study of blood T cell repertoires in COVID-19. TCRdb's copy holds only in-frame clones and misses some; the assay was immunoSEQ multiplex PCR. Seen here are about 59,000 clones, less than 80% observed once, and the top ten hold around a tenth. Sequenced: peripheral blood. The receptor set was obtained from a human donor in a cohort sampled during active COVID-19.

This clone was found once. V usage is TRBV24-1 and J usage is TRBJ2-5; D might be TRBD1 (6 bases). V lost 9 bases, J lost 3 bases, and 16 bases lay in between. This CDR3 contains 14 residues. Germline V gene lookup returns CDR1 KGHDR and CDR2 SFDVKD. The CDR3 nucleotides read TGTGCCACCGGGAAGACAGGCACGGAAGAGACCCAGTACTTC. It yields the protein CATGKTGTEETQYF.

This chain links TRBV2 with TRBJ2-3; 8 nucleotides align to TRBD1. Losses at the gene ends were 5 bases for V and 2 bases for J; bases not matched to a gene: 6. This CDR3 has 15 amino acids. Germline V gene lookup returns CDR1 SNHLY and CDR2 FYNNEI. The CDR3 spells CASSRTGPYTDTQYF. CDR3 in DNA: TGTGCCAGCAGTAGGACAGGGCCTTACACAGATACGCAGTATTTT. The full variable domain, completed using reference TRBV2 and TRBJ2-3, is EPEVTQTPSHQVTQMGQEVILRCVPISNHLYFYWYRQILGQKVEFLVSFYNNEISEKSEIFDDQFSVERPDGSNFTLKIRSTKLEDSAMYFCASSRTGPYTDTQYFGPGTRLTVL.

The V and J genes are TRBV28 and TRBJ1-4, with D perhaps TRBD1 (6 bases). With 5 bases removed from V and 8 bases from J, the gap between germline ends came to 15 bases. The CDR3 contains 14 residues. Germline CDR1 is MDHEN and CDR2 is SYDVKM. CDR3 residues: CASSGSRGNEKLFF. CDR3 coding DNA: TGTGCCAGCAGTGGATCCAGGGGTAACGAAAAACTGTTTTTT.

V usage is TRBV14 and J usage is TRBJ2-1; D unclear. CDR1 is SGHDN and CDR2 is FVKESK in the germline V gene. V gave up 0 bases and J gave up 0 bases, with 3 bases separating them. The CDR3 extends over 14 amino acids. The CDR3 DNA reads TGTGCCAGCAGCCAAGATAGCTCCTACAATGAGCAGTTCTTC. Its translation is CASSQDSSYNEQFF.

The chain combines TRBV2 with TRBJ2-7; 8 nucleotides match TRBD1. Trimming removed 2 bases from V and 2 bases from J; junction bases left unmatched: 2. The CDR3 is 14 residues long. Germline V gene lookup returns CDR1 SNHLY and CDR2 FYNNEI. As DNA, the CDR3 is TGTGCCAGCAGTGAAACAGGGGGGACCTACGAGCAGTACTTC. It codes for CASSETGGTYEQYF.

The genes are TRBV19 and TRBJ1-1; D is perhaps TRBD1 (6 bases). The germline V and J ends were trimmed by 7 bases and 4 bases, with 16 bases remaining between them. CDR3 length equals 14 residues. Germline V gives CDR1 LNHDA, CDR2 SQIVND (reference sequence). DNA of the CDR3: TGTGCCAGTAACTCACAGGGAATGGGCACTGAAGCTTTCTTT. Translating gives CASNSQGMGTEAFF.

The J gene is TRBJ1-1, the V gene TRBV7-2; no clear D gene. This CDR3 has 18 residues. The germline V gene encodes CDR1 SGHTA and CDR2 FQGNSA. Trimming took 1 base from V and 0 from J, leaving 18 bases between them. In DNA form, the CDR3 reads TGTGCCAGCAGCTTAGAGAGGTCCTTCCTTGTTATGAACACTGAAGCTTTCTTT. This encodes CASSLERSFLVMNTEAFF. The full variable domain, with the rest looked up from reference TRBV7-2 and TRBJ1-1, is GAGVSQSPSNKVTEKGKDVELRCDPISGHTALYWYRQSLGQGLEFLIYFQGNSAPDKSGLPSDRFSAERTGGSVSTLTIQRTQQEDSAVYLCASSLERSFLVMNTEAFFGQGTRLTVV.

This clone was recorded a few times. This rearrangement joins TRBV7-2 to TRBJ1-2; D unclear. Trimming took off 5 bases at V and 6 bases at J, with 10 bases between the two ends. Germline V gene sequence: CDR1 SGHTA, CDR2 FQGNSA. The CDR3 is made up of 12 amino acids. The CDR3 reads CASSPQAHGYTF. CDR3 coding DNA: TGTGCCAGCAGCCCCCAGGCCCATGGCTACACCTTC. Looking up the rest from reference TRBV7-2 and TRBJ1-2 gives the full variable domain: GAGVSQSPSNKVTEKGKDVELRCDPISGHTALYWYRQSLGQGLEFLIYFQGNSAPDKSGLPSDRFSAERTGGSVSTLTIQRTQQEDSAVYLCASSPQAHGYTFGSGTRLTVV.

CDR3 nucleotide sequence: TGTGCCAGCAGGGGACAGGGCGAGGATGAGCAGTTCTTC. Amino acid sequence: CASRGQGEDEQFF. The gene calls are TRBV6-5 and TRBJ2-1; 9 nucleotides align to TRBD1. Germline V gene data show CDR1 as MNHEY and CDR2 as SVGAGI. Trimming removed 6 bases from V and 8 bases from J; junction bases left unmatched: 5. The CDR3 sequence is 13 residues long.

The gene calls are TRBV2 and TRBJ2-4; D remains ambiguous. CDR1 is SNHLY, CDR2 FYNNEI, per germline. Trimming removed 2 bases at V and 0 bases at J, with 8 bases between. The CDR3 has 15 residues. The CDR3 sequence is CASSESYLAKNIQYF. The CDR3 DNA reads as TGTGCCAGCAGTGAATCCTATCTAGCCAAAAACATTCAGTACTTC.

The chain couples TRBV6-5 to TRBJ2-1, with D tentatively TRBD2 (6 bases). CDR3 length: 15 residues. The germline CDR1 and CDR2 sequences are MNHEY and SVGAGI. V gave up 7 bases and J gave up 4 bases, with 17 bases separating them. CDR3: CASTQGAGKYNEQFF. Written as DNA, the CDR3 is TGTGCCAGCACCCAAGGGGCGGGAAAGTACAATGAGCAGTTCTTC.

This chain connects TRBV5-1 to TRBJ1-3; D is undetermined. Trimming stripped 6 bases from V and 0 bases from J, with 7 bases between. This CDR3 is built from 13 residues. CDR1 is SGHRS and CDR2 is YFSETQ in the germline V gene. The chain's CDR3 is CASKSSSGNTIYF. The CDR3 nucleotides read TGCGCCAGCAAGAGCTCCTCTGGAAACACCATATATTTT.

J is TRBJ2-2 and V is TRBV2, with 11 bases aligning to TRBD2. The CDR3 spans 15 residues. CDR1 and CDR2 (germline): SNHLY, FYNNEI. Unmatched junction bases numbered 4, after V lost 6 bases and J lost 4 bases. The CDR3 is CASRLTSGSTGELFF. CDR3 sequence (DNA): TGTGCCAGCAGATTAACTAGCGGGAGCACCGGGGAGCTGTTTTTT.

The chain couples TRBV5-5 to TRBJ1-3; 8 bases map to TRBD1. Germline assignment: CDR1 SGHKS and CDR2 YYEKEE (reference sequence). This CDR3 region has 16 residues. Losses at the gene ends were 1 base for V and 4 bases for J; bases not matched to a gene: 7. This CDR3 is CASSLQAGGSGNTIYF. The CDR3 nucleotides are TGTGCCAGCAGCTTGCAGGCAGGGGGCTCAGGAAACACCATATATTTT.

This clone was seen a few times. The chain employs TRBV28 and TRBJ1-1; 10 bases map to TRBD1. The CDR3 has 19 residues. V was pared by 3 bases and J by 1 base, with 14 bases of the junction left unmatched. Germline V gene lookup returns CDR1 MDHEN and CDR2 SYDVKM. CDR3 protein: CASSLLLTGTGERNTEAFF. The CDR3 DNA reads TGTGCCAGCAGTTTGCTGTTGACCGGGACAGGGGAGAGGAACACTGAAGCTTTCTTT.

This chain links TRBV2 with TRBJ1-2; D call uncertain. CDR1 is SNHLY and CDR2 is FYNNEI in the germline V gene. The CDR3 is made up of 12 amino acids. Trimming took off 6 bases at V and 6 bases at J, with 11 bases between the two ends. This chain's CDR3 is CASRDPGNGYTF. DNA for the CDR3: TGTGCCAGCAGGGATCCGGGAAATGGCTACACCTTC.

The chain carries TRBV6-6 and TRBJ1-5; possible D gene TRBD1, 6 bases. The CDR3 totals 15 residues. The V gene lost 7 bases and the J gene lost 1 base, with 14 bases spanning the gap. CDR1 is MNHNY, CDR2 SVGAGI, per germline (reference sequence). The CDR3 loop reads CASNQQGASNQPQHF. The CDR3 DNA is TGTGCCAGCAATCAACAGGGTGCAAGCAATCAGCCCCAGCATTTT.

There are a few counts of this clone. This rearrangement joins TRBV5-1 to TRBJ2-3; 12 bases map to TRBD2. V lost 5 bases to trimming and J lost 0 bases; unmatched junction nucleotides: 7. Germline V CDR1 and CDR2: SGHRS, YFSETQ. The CDR3 covers 17 residues. The CDR3: CASRRLAGGASTDTQYF. CDR3 bases: TGCGCCAGCAGAAGGCTAGCGGGAGGGGCTAGCACAGATACGCAGTATTTT.

The chain carries TRBV6-2 or TRBV6-3 and TRBJ2-1; 8 bases fit TRBD1. This CDR3 spans 18 amino acids. CDR1 MNHEY and CDR2 SVGEGT come from the germline V gene. The ends lost 4 bases at V and 4 bases at J; junction bases unmatched: 15. The CDR3 here is CASSFPRRQGNLYNEQFF. CDR3 bases: TGTGCCAGCAGTTTTCCGCGACGACAGGGGAATTTATACAATGAGCAGTTCTTC.

In the case of this clone: The same CDR3 arises from other DNA sequences in this sample as well. The CDR3 loop is CATSDSTGTENEKLFF. As DNA, the CDR3 is TGTGCCACCAGTGATTCAACCGGGACAGAAAATGAAAAACTGTTTTTT. The chain is built from TRBV24-1 and TRBJ1-4, with 7 bases lining up with TRBD1. The germline V gene encodes CDR1 KGHDR and CDR2 SFDVKD. The CDR3 loop spans 16 amino acids. V shed 2 bases, J shed 5 bases, and the junction held 7 bases outside the gene matches.

In DNA, the CDR3 is TGTGCCAGCAGTGCGACAGGGGGACTCACCGGGGAGCTGTTTTTT. Residues: CASSATGGLTGELFF. V and J are TRBV25-1 and TRBJ2-2; 9 bases match TRBD1. V was clipped by 4 bases and J by 4 bases; unmatched bases: 4. There are 15 residues in the CDR3. Germline V gives CDR1 MGHDK, CDR2 SYGVNS.

The chain is built from TRBV3-1 (or the pseudogene TRBV3-2) and TRBJ1-2, with 8 bases aligning to TRBD1. J was trimmed by 4 bases and V by 3 bases; bases with no gene match: 16. The CDR3 has 18 amino acids. Per the germline V gene, CDR1 is LGHDT and CDR2 is YNNKEL (reference sequence). The chain's CDR3 is CASSHFRTGLVAVYGYTF. CDR3 sequence (DNA): TGTGCCAGCAGCCATTTTCGGACAGGGTTGGTGGCGGTCTATGGCTACACCTTC.

This clone was seen once. The chain links TRBV14 to TRBJ2-3; TRBD2 matches at 11 bases. The CDR3 loop spans 16 amino acids. Germline loops: CDR1 SGHDN, CDR2 FVKESK. V trimming: 0 bases; J trimming: 6 bases; junction bases outside the gene matches: 5. This CDR3 reads CASSQESVAGGDTQYF. Written as DNA, the CDR3 is TGTGCCAGCAGCCAAGAGTCAGTAGCGGGAGGGGATACGCAGTATTTT.

V and J are TRBV28 and TRBJ2-5; perhaps TRBD2 as D (6 bases). The germline CDR1 and CDR2 sequences are MDHEN and SYDVKM. The CDR3 sequence is 18 residues long. The V gene lost 2 bases and the J gene lost 3 bases, with 22 bases spanning the gap. The CDR3 reads CASSLGAPGRAGEETQYF. The CDR3 DNA sequence: TGTGCCAGCAGTTTAGGGGCCCCCGGGAGAGCAGGAGAAGAGACCCAGTACTTC.

This chain joins TRBV6-2 or TRBV6-3 and TRBJ2-6, with TRBD1 identical over 8 bases. CDR3 length: 17 residues. Germline CDR1 and CDR2: MNHEY and SVGEGT. J lost 3 bases, V lost 6 bases, and 10 bases had no gene match. DNA for the CDR3: TGTGCCAGCAGCAGCGACAGGGGCTCTGGTGGGGCCAACGTCCTGACTTTC. Amino acid sequence: CASSSDRGSGGANVLTF.

This chain joins TRBV11-2 and TRBJ1-4; TRBD1 might be the D (5 bases). Germline CDR1 SGHAT, CDR2 FQNNGV. The CDR3 is 14 residues long. The ends were cut back, 4 bases at V and 6 bases at J, with 12 bases in the middle. The CDR3 protein is CASSYDLGDEKLFF. In DNA, the CDR3 is TGTGCCAGCAGCTACGACCTAGGGGATGAAAAACTGTTTTTT.

Note on this clone: Other DNA sequences from this sample encode an identical CDR3 as well. For the CDR3, the DNA is TGTGCCAGTAGTAGCGGGGGGAGCTCCTACAATGAGCAGTTCTTC. Protein sequence: CASSSGGSSYNEQFF. V usage is TRBV19 and J usage is TRBJ2-1; TRBD2 agrees at 8 bases. The length of the CDR3 is 15 residues. V lost 4 bases, J lost 0 bases, and 2 bases stayed unmatched. The germline gives CDR1 LNHDA, CDR2 SQIVND (reference sequence).

The chain is built from TRBV5-1 and TRBJ2-3; the match to TRBD1 covers 8 bases. The germline V gene has CDR1 SGHRS and CDR2 YFSETQ. This CDR3 comprises 15 residues. The J segment lost 3 bases and the V segment lost 4 bases, leaving 7 bases of the junction unmatched. The CDR3 nucleotides read TGCGCCAGCAGCGGTCGGACAGGGAGAACAGATACGCAGTATTTT. Protein product: CASSGRTGRTDTQYF.

The V gene is TRBV7-9, the J gene TRBJ2-2, with a possible D match to TRBD1 (5 bases). Germline V lookup: CDR1 SEHNR, CDR2 FQNEAQ (reference sequence). This CDR3 is 16 amino acids long. The germline V and J ends were trimmed by 2 bases and 4 bases, with 14 bases remaining between them. This CDR3 reads CASSLLSGFSTGELFF. For the CDR3, the DNA is TGTGCCAGCAGCTTATTGTCAGGGTTCAGCACCGGGGAGCTGTTTTTT.

The chain couples TRBV18 to TRBJ1-5; 9 bases are a match to TRBD1. From germline, CDR1 is KGHSH and CDR2 LQKENI. The junction had 5 bases not matched to a gene; V was cut back by 2 bases and J by 12 bases. The CDR3 is 13 residues long. CDR3 amino acids: CASSPEDRGNQHF. The CDR3 coding sequence is TGTGCCAGCTCACCAGAGGACAGGGGCAACCAGCATTTT.